Only a few counts were recorded for the clone carrying this TCR beta chain. The target antigen is unknown. The CDR3 runs to 14 residues. CDR1 and CDR2 (germline): MDHEN, SYDVKM. V gave up 3 bases and J gave up 8 bases; unmatched junction bases: 5. The data are from a study of T cells in Graves' hyperthyroidism and ophthalmopathy. The TCR beta CDR3 regions underwent amplification using RNA transcripts as the source. First-round RT-PCR targeting the TCR CDR3 was performed with the HTBI primer set. One entry per CDR3 protein results from TCRdb running MiXCR on the multiplex PCR reads. The sample records about 290,000 distinct CDR3 sequences, roughly 15% being singletons. On the basis of clinical symptoms, serum thyroxine and TRAb, thyroid ultrasound and orbital computed tomography, diagnoses were made. Preceding any ophthalmopathy symptoms, the blood sample dates from first hyperthyroidism diagnosis. Findings and limits, study-wide: Blood also carried most thyroid clonotypes expanded above 0.001. From stable hyperthyroidism, ophthalmopathy was separated by a 13 V-J model.

Sequencing input: blood. This sequence joins TRBV28 and TRBJ2-1; 9 bases map to TRBD2. This TCR came from a woman between 45 and 65 years old with Graves' hyperthyroidism that later progressed to Graves' ophthalmopathy. The CDR3 sequence: CASSFKREVHEQFF. The CDR3 bases are TGTGCCAGCAGTTTTAAGCGGGAGGTCCATGAGCAGTTCTTC.